Listed here are 2 T cell receptor beta chains from one sample, sequenced in a study of blood T cells in healthy people across ages. Next came a second PCR, run for about 6 to 11 cycles, which used a sample-barcoded 5' primer along with a J-beta primer mix. Via MiXCR, TCRdb re-called the 5' RACE reads, giving one row per CDR3 protein. The table has about a million distinct CDR3 sequences, more than 30% seen once. The sequenced sample was blood. These receptors all stem from a man aged 18 to 29 in good health.

This chain joins TRBV3-1 and TRBJ2-2; 9 positions match TRBD2. The length of the CDR3 is 13 residues. V lost 10 bases, J lost 6 bases, and 6 bases stayed unmatched. CDR1 LGHDT and CDR2 YNNKEL come from the germline V gene (reference sequence). The CDR3: CATGLASSGELFF. CDR3 nucleotide sequence: TGTGCCACGGGACTAGCATCTTCCGGGGAGCTGTTTTTT. Full variable domain (remainder filled in from reference TRBV3-1 and TRBJ2-2): DTAVSQTPKYLVTQMGNDKSIKCEQNLGHDTMYWYKQDSKKFLKIMFSYNNKELIINETVPNRFSPKSPDKAHLNLHINSLELGDSAVYFCATGLASSGELFFGEGSRLTVL.

This clonotype occurred a few times. A single base separates this from a much larger clone, so it may be a read error. The rearrangement uses TRBV7-9 and TRBJ1-2; the match to TRBD1 covers 8 bases. Per the germline V gene, CDR1 is SEHNR and CDR2 is FQNEAQ (reference sequence). The V segment lost 1 base and the J segment 2 bases; nucleotides outside the gene matches: 6. This CDR3 spans 16 amino acids. The CDR3 nucleotides read TGTGCCAGCAGCTTAGAAGACGGGACAGGAAACTATGGCTACACCTTC. Translated, it gives CASSLEDGTGNYGYTF.